Below are 3 T cell receptor beta chains sequenced from a single sample in a study of shared clonotypes between healthy human individuals. Measured with immunoSEQ multiplex PCR; TCRdb has only the in-frame clones, and not every one. The data show more than 400,000 clones, with roughly 95% seen just once and approximately 0.06% held by the top ten. The sequencing sample was made of naive CD4+ T cells sorted from blood. Indicated subset: CD45RA+ positively selected. These receptors were collected from a woman aged 25 to 39 in good health.

The genes are TRBV6-5 and TRBJ2-1; 10 bases line up with TRBD2. Germline-derived CDR1 and CDR2 are MNHEY and SVGAGI. With 6 bases clipped from V and 5 bases from J, the junction kept 7 bases outside the gene matches. The CDR3 has 15 residues. CDR3 amino acids: CASRTPGLANNEQFF. CDR3 coding DNA: TGTGCCAGCAGAACACCGGGACTAGCGAACAATGAGCAGTTCTTC.

CDR3 DNA: TGCGCCAGCAGCTTGGTTTATATGGAGGAGCAGTTCTTC. This sequence encodes CASSLVYMEEQFF. The chain employs TRBV5-1 and TRBJ2-1; the D is unclear. The CDR3 is made up of 13 amino acids. Trimming left V 0 bases short and J 10 bases short, with 11 bases between. Germline assignment: CDR1 SGHRS and CDR2 YFSETQ. The whole variable domain, filled in from reference TRBV5-1 and TRBJ2-1, reads KAGVTQTPRYLIKTRGQQVTLSCSPISGHRSVSWYQQTPGQGLQFLFEYFSETQRNKGNFPGRFSGRQFSNSRSEMNVSTLELGDSALYLCASSLVYMEEQFFGPGTRLTVL.

J is TRBJ1-4 and V is TRBV2; D is ambiguous. The V gene's germline CDR1 is SNHLY and CDR2 FYNNEI. Trimming left V 3 bases short and J 11 bases short, with 19 bases between. The CDR3 contains 15 residues. CDR3: CASSEVDLPRVKLFF. Here the CDR3 DNA reads TGTGCCAGCAGTGAGGTCGACCTTCCTAGGGTCAAACTGTTTTTT.